This T cell receptor beta chain stems from a study of molecular identifiers for immune sequencing clone quantification (dated by TCRdb to the late 2010s). At the level of the whole study: For a replicate experiment, the RNA from either about 20,000 or 100,000 naive CD8 T cells was divided into five aliquots, and four of those aliquots went on to sequencing. This methods study used CD8 T cells to benchmark TCR RNA copy counting and molecular-identifier clustering-based TCR repertoire sequencing (MIDCIRS).

Naive CD8 T cell libraries were made from around 20,000 to 1,000,000 sorted cells using 10%, 30% or 50% of purified RNA. Naive CD8 T cells, defined as CD8+CD4-CCR7+CD45RA+, were FACS-sorted into RLT Plus buffer on a BD FACSAria II. Nine to eleven TCR copies' worth of Jurkat RNA were spiked into roughly 19,000-1,000,000 naive CD8 T cell samples to test detection sensitivity. Enrichment of CD8 T cells was done with RosetteSep CD8+ T Cell Enrichment Cocktail plus Ficoll-Paque, and ACK red cell lysis came afterward. The method behind the library was PCR. The sequencer listed for this sample is NextSeq 500. Bulk TCR libraries were made following a previously described method, with the TCR primers given in Table S5. The Qiagen AllPrep DNA/RNA kit was used to purify total RNA. Before analysis, reads from multiple sequencing runs of one library were combined. Under the source paper's analysis protocol: Reads were retained only if the reads had an exact TCR constant sequence, and the retained reads were trimmed to 150 nt and grouped according to their 12-nt molecular barcodes. Reads inside each barcode group were sub-clustered using a 15% Levenshtein threshold, and a quality-weighted consensus sequence was constructed for each RNA molecule. Non-functional sequences were filtered out, along with any lower-count sequence sitting one edit away from another sequence. Based on fitting two negative binomial distributions, any barcode sub-cluster with under 20% of the maximum read count was discarded. The public sequencing data were trimmed at Q25 with fastp and processed into clonotypes with MiXCR by TCRdb, which kept only in-frame beta chains. Here each entry gathers all rows of one CDR3 protein and keeps the most common genes and DNA. V and J calls and clone size were set by TCRdb, not the authors. The sample includes hundreds of thousands of distinct CDR3 sequences, with 25% observed a single time. The ten biggest clones cover 0.7% to 0.95% of the sample.

According to the germline V gene, CDR1 reads LGHNA and CDR2 reads YSLEER. Its CDR3 holds 13 amino acids, cysteine through phenylalanine. Left in the record is the CDR3 DNA by itself, 39 bases read in frame from the first base. Study-level results and caveats: The naive libraries included spiked-in Jurkat TCR RNA (roughly nine copies' worth), and this Jurkat TCR RNA is not part of the donor repertoire. Highly expanded clone sizes could be underestimated if identical TCR molecules share a barcode. Without barcode sub-clustering, chimeric consensus sequences inflated TCR diversity; chimeras reached as high as 47%. Modeling indicated 2.5 to 3.5 TCR RNA copies recovered per cell, compared with about 9.4 by digital PCR, which implies a capture efficiency of 25% to 35%. Even against a background of about a million naive CD8 T cells, spiked-in Jurkat TCR RNA amounting to a single cell's worth was reported to be detectable. In CMV-specific effector cells, clones with more than 20 RNA copies contained over 98% of molecules, whereas in naive cells such clones contained under 1% of molecules.

With regard to this clonotype: Its antigen is unknown. One junction end does not reproduce the germline sequence, and a read error may be involved.

The V gene is TRBV4-3 and the J gene is TRBJ2-3; a tentative D match to TRBD1 spans 5 bases. Sequencing was performed on naive CD8+ T cells from blood, with Jurkat cell RNA spiked in. The cell subset or site label, read with the paper, signifies: FACS-sorted CD8+CD4-CCR7+CD45RA+ naive T cells. This clonotype was obtained from a human donor in good health. Some libraries in this study had Jurkat cell RNA spiked in. The nucleotide sequence is TGCGCCCGCAGCCAAGGGGGCACAGATACGCAGTATTTT. Its product reads: CARSQGGTDTQYF.